This T cell receptor (beta chain) was captured by sequencing in a study of blood T cell repertoires in COVID-19. From germline, CDR1 is GTSNPN and CDR2 SVGIG (reference sequence). Trimming removed 4 bases from V and 0 bases from J, with 6 bases in between. The CDR3 is made up of 13 amino acids. Individuals aged about 18 to 90 years were recruited from 24 US areas. Cohorts were based on clinical histories the participants reported. Profiling relied on immunoSEQ multiplex PCR, and the TCRdb table lists in-frame clones only, not all of them. The repertoire includes some 220,000 clones, roughly 80% of them detected once, and 1.3% sits in the top ten.

Sequencing input: PBMCs or T cells enriched from blood (not recorded which). The receptor was derived from a woman aged 40-49 years with acute COVID-19. This chain links TRBV30 with TRBJ2-2; D remains unclear. CDR3: CAWKAANTGELFF. The DNA of the CDR3 is TGTGCCTGGAAGGCGGCGAACACCGGGGAGCTGTTTTTT.